The sequence of this T cell receptor beta chain was determined in a study of cytomegalovirus exposure and HLA in healthy donors. Trimming left V 3 bases short and J 0 bases short, with 15 bases between. Germline values: CDR1 SGHNT, CDR2 YYREEE (reference sequence). The CDR3 is 16 amino acids. Whole-study findings and limits: In a later analysis, a missense DCLRE1C variant was linked to TCR beta V- and J-gene trimming.

With respect to this clone: Its antigen is undetermined.

PCR amplification relied on 60 Vbeta primers (plus 13 Jbeta primers). The assay was immunoSEQ multiplex PCR, and TCRdb's table has in-frame clones only and misses some. Among fewer than 200,000 clones, approximately 81% were seen once, and the ten largest hold about 0.82%. This TCR was sampled from a woman between 18 and 30 years old in good health and CMV-seronegative. V is TRBV5-4 and J is TRBJ1-2; D remains ambiguous. The sequencing input was PBMCs. The CDR3 sequence is CASSSQTAGSNYGYTF. For the CDR3, the DNA is TGTGCCAGCAGCTCACAAACGGCGGGGTCTAACTATGGCTACACCTTC.